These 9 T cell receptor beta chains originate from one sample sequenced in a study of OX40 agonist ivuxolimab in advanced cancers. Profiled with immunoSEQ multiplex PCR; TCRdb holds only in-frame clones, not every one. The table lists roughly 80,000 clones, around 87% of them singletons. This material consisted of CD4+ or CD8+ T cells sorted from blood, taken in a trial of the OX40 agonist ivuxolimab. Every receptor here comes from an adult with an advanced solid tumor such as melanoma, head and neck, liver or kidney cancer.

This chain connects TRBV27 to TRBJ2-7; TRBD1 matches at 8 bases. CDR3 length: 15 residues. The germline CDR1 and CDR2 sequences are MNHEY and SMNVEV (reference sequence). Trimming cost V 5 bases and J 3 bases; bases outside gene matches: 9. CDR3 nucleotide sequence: TGTGCCAGCAGTCCCGGGACAGGCCAAGACTACGAGCAGTACGTC. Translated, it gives CASSPGTGQDYEQYV.

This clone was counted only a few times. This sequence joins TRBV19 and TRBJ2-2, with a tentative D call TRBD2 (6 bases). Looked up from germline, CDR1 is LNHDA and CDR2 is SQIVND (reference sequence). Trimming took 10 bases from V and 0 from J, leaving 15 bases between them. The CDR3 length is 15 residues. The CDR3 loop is CATRRGPTNTGELFF. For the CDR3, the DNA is TGTGCCACCCGGCGGGGACCGACGAACACCGGGGAGCTGTTTTTT. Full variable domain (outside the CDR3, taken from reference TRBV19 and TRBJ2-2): DGGITQSPKYLFRKEGQNVTLSCEQNLNHDAMYWYRQDPGQGLRLIYYSQIVNDFQKGDIAEGYSVSREKKESFPLTVTSAQKNPTAFYLCATRRGPTNTGELFFGEGSRLTVL.

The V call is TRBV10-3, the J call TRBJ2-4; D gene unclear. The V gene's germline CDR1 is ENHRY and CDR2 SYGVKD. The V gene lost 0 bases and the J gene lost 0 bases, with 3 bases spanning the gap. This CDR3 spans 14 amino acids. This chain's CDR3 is CAISESGAKNIQYF. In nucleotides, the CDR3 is TGTGCCATCAGTGAGTCGGGAGCCAAAAACATTCAGTACTTC.

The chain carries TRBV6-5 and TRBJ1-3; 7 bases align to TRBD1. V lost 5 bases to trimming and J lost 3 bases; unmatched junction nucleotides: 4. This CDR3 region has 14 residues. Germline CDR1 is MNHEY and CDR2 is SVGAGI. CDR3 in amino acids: CASSKTGIGNTIYF. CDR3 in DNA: TGTGCCAGCAGTAAGACAGGGATTGGAAACACCATATATTTT.

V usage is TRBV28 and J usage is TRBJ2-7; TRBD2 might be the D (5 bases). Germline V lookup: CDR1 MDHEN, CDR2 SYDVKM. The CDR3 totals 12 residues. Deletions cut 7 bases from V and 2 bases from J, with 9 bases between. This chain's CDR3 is CASNTEAYEQYF. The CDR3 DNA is TGTGCCAGCAATACGGAGGCCTACGAGCAGTACTTC.

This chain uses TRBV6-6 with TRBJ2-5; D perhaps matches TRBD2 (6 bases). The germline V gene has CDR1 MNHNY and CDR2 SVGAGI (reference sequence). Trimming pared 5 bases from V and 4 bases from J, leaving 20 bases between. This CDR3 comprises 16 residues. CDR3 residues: CASSPRGRQGGETQYF. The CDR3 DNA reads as TGTGCCAGCAGTCCGAGGGGTAGGCAGGGAGGAGAGACCCAGTACTTC.

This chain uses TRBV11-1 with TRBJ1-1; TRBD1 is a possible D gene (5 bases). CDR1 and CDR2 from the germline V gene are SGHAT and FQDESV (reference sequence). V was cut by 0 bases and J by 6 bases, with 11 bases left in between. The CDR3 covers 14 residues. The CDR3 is CASSLAAGSAEAFF. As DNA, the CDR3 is TGTGCCAGCAGCTTAGCGGCAGGGAGCGCTGAAGCTTTCTTT.

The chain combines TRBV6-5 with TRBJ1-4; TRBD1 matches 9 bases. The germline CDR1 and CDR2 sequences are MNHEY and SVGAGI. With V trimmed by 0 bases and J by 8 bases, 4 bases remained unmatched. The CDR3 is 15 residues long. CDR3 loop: CASSYSNRGREKLFF. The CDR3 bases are TGTGCCAGCAGTTACTCGAACAGGGGGCGAGAAAAACTGTTTTTT.

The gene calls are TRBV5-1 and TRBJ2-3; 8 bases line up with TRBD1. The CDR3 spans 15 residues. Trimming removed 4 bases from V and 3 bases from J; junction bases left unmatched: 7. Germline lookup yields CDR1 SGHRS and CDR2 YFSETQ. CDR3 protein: CASSLSTGETDTQYF. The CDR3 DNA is TGCGCCAGCAGCCTATCGACAGGGGAAACAGATACGCAGTATTTT.